This TCR beta chain was sequenced in a study of patients and donors after allogeneic stem cell transplantation. TCRdb analysed the RT-PCR reads with MiXCR anew, one entry per CDR3 protein. The data hold approximately 170,000 distinct CDR3 sequences, with roughly 24% observed a single time. This CDR3 spans 16 amino acids. V lost 5 bases to trimming and J lost 0 bases; unmatched junction nucleotides: 8. Germline values: CDR1 SEHNR, CDR2 FQNEAQ (reference sequence). The chain recombines TRBV7-9 with TRBJ2-7; TRBD1 agrees at 9 bases. This TCR derives from a human donor who was either an allogeneic HSCT recipient or a stem cell or donor lymphocyte infusion donor (not recorded which). It is not recorded whose cells these are; they may come from a transplant donor. The sequenced sample consisted of blood, either unsorted or a sorted T cell fraction (not recorded which). The CDR3: CASSHTGQGSSYEQYF. CDR3 DNA sequence: TGTGCCAGCAGCCATACGGGACAGGGTAGCTCCTACGAGCAGTACTTC.